Listed below are T cell receptor beta chains from one sample, sequenced in a study of identical twins. TCRdb redid the calling of the 5' RACE reads with MiXCR, one entry per CDR3 protein. The table includes 250,000 or so distinct CDR3 sequences, about 8.9% detected once. In addition, the sample was reused for a study of yellow fever vaccine responses in identical twins.

The specimen was CD8+ T cells sorted from blood. Receptors were obtained from a woman aged 18 to 35 in good health. Each CDR3 is given with its conserved first and last residue. Each record gives: D gene, V gene, clone size, J gene, CDR3 protein, CDR3 DNA. The D gene is left open where the match is weak. Size tells how often a clone was seen (once, few, many) or the class of an expanded clone, and some rows leave it out.

TRBD1	TRBV11-2	many	TRBJ2-7	CASSWGQGAYSSYEQYF	TGTGCCAGCAGCTGGGGGCAGGGGGCCTACAGCTCCTACGAGCAGTACTTC
-	TRBV7-8	few	TRBJ2-1	CASNVAGAKLNEQFF	TGTGCCAGTAACGTGGCGGGGGCCAAACTCAATGAGCAGTTCTTC
-	TRBV5-8	-	TRBJ2-7	CASSLSAPGVYEQYF	TGTGCCAGCAGCTTGTCCGCCCCGGGGGTCTACGAGCAGTACTTC
-	TRBV5-1	-	TRBJ2-5	CASSFSRMETQYF	TGCGCCAGCAGCTTCTCGCGAATGGAGACCCAGTACTTC
-	TRBV7-6	few	TRBJ2-3	CASSLYSVDTQYF	TGTGCCAGCAGCTTATACAGCGTCGATACGCAGTATTTT
-	TRBV28	few	TRBJ2-7	CASTPPGAGGYEQYF	TGTGCCAGCACCCCGCCGGGAGCTGGCGGCTACGAGCAGTACTTC
-	TRBV29-1	many	TRBJ2-7	CSVEDGYSSYEQYF	TGCAGCGTTGAAGATGGTTACAGTAGCTACGAGCAGTACTTC
-	TRBV7-9	-	TRBJ2-1	CASIARVGEQFF	TGTGCCAGCATCGCTCGGGTAGGTGAGCAGTTCTTC
-	TRBV7-8	few	TRBJ1-1	CASSKGTGVTEVFF	TGTGCCAGCAGCAAAGGGACGGGGGTCACTGAAGTTTTCTTT
TRBD2	TRBV11-1	-	TRBJ2-2	CASRPATTSGGAGTGELFF	TGTGCCAGCAGGCCAGCGACAACTAGCGGGGGGGCCGGAACCGGGGAGCTGTTTTTT
-	TRBV4-1	few	TRBJ2-5	CASSQVATAQETQYF	TGCGCCAGCAGCCAAGTTGCGACAGCCCAAGAGACCCAGTACTTC
TRBD1	TRBV6-5	few	TRBJ2-3	CASSYRTGGSTDTQYF	TGTGCCAGCAGTTACCGTACAGGGGGAAGCACAGATACGCAGTATTTT
TRBD1	TRBV13	few	TRBJ2-7	CASSGDRGSYEQYF	TGTGCCAGCAGCGGTGACAGGGGATCCTACGAGCAGTACTTC
TRBD2	TRBV7-8	-	TRBJ2-5	CASSPVAGGIQETQYF	TGTGCCAGCAGCCCCGTAGCGGGGGGAATACAAGAGACCCAGTACTTC
-	TRBV20-1	few	TRBJ2-1	CSANTGGASYNEQFF	TGCAGTGCTAATACAGGGGGGGCCTCCTACAATGAGCAGTTCTTC
TRBD2	TRBV29-1	many	TRBJ2-2	CSVHGTSGKKNTGELFF	TGCAGCGTTCACGGGACTAGCGGGAAGAAAAACACCGGGGAGCTGTTTTTT
TRBD2	TRBV2	-	TRBJ2-3	CASSEDPTSGDTDTQYF	TGTGCCAGCAGTGAAGACCCGACTAGCGGGGACACAGATACGCAGTATTTT
TRBD2	TRBV5-1	many	TRBJ2-3	CASSFWRGAADTQYF	TGCGCCAGCAGCTTCTGGCGGGGGGCAGCAGATACGCAGTATTTT
-	TRBV11-1	few	TRBJ2-1	CASSLSQEQFF	TGTGCCAGCAGCCTGTCCCAAGAGCAGTTCTTC
-	TRBV29-1	-	TRBJ2-5	CSVVAGKQLLYQETQYF	TGCAGCGTTGTGGCGGGGAAGCAGCTGCTGTACCAAGAGACCCAGTACTTC
-	TRBV2	-	TRBJ2-1	CASSEAYGNEQFF	TGTGCCAGCAGTGAAGCGTATGGTAATGAGCAGTTCTTC
-	TRBV20-1	few	TRBJ2-7	CSARDGMGTPYEQYF	TGCAGTGCTAGAGATGGGATGGGGACCCCCTACGAGCAGTACTTC
-	TRBV27	many	TRBJ2-2	CASSLAWRTGELFF	TGTGCCAGCAGTTTAGCCTGGAGGACCGGGGAGCTGTTTTTT
-	TRBV28	few	TRBJ1-2	CASSSGGMQWGNYGYTF	TGTGCCAGCAGTTCTGGGGGGATGCAGTGGGGTAACTATGGCTACACCTTC
TRBD1	TRBV11-2	few	TRBJ1-1	CASSTTQPNRGNTEAFF	TGTGCCAGCAGCACGACCCAGCCAAACAGGGGGAACACTGAAGCTTTCTTT
-	TRBV3-1	few	TRBJ2-1	CASSQHKGLEQFF	TGTGCCAGCAGCCAACATAAAGGGCTTGAGCAGTTCTTC
-	TRBV19	few	TRBJ2-2	CASRQPLNTGELFF	TGTGCCAGCCGACAGCCGCTGAACACCGGGGAGCTGTTTTTT
-	TRBV20-1	many	TRBJ2-2	CSARAVNTGELFF	TGCAGTGCTAGAGCGGTGAACACCGGGGAGCTGTTTTTT
-	TRBV12-3/TRBV12-4	-	TRBJ1-2	CASYPSGQNYGYTF	TGTGCCAGCTACCCCTCCGGACAGAACTATGGCTACACCTTC
-	TRBV12-3/TRBV12-4	many	TRBJ1-6	CASRLLRDGNSPLHF	TGTGCCAGCAGACTCCTCCGGGACGGGAATTCACCCCTCCACTTT
-	TRBV5-5	few	TRBJ2-5	CASSLVAAQETQYF	TGTGCCAGCAGCTTGGTGGCAGCTCAAGAGACCCAGTACTTC
-	TRBV19	few	TRBJ2-7	CASSMGDLGDEQYF	TGTGCCAGTAGTATGGGGGACCTAGGTGACGAGCAGTACTTC
-	TRBV6-1	few	TRBJ2-1	CASSEGESSYNEQFF	TGTGCCAGCAGTGAAGGGGAGAGCTCCTACAATGAGCAGTTCTTC
-	TRBV4-2	many	TRBJ2-7	CASSQEGHEQYF	TGTGCCAGCAGCCAAGAAGGACACGAGCAGTACTTC
-	TRBV3-1	few	TRBJ2-7	CASSQDGFTYEQYF	TGTGCCAGCAGCCAAGATGGGTTTACCTACGAGCAGTACTTC
-	TRBV11-2	many	TRBJ1-1	CASSLSPGAGDITEAFF	TGTGCCAGCAGCTTATCTCCTGGGGCAGGGGATATCACTGAAGCTTTCTTT
-	TRBV7-8	-	TRBJ2-2	CASSLQASGELFF	TGTGCCAGCAGCTTACAGGCTTCCGGGGAGCTGTTTTTT
-	TRBV28	-	TRBJ2-7	CASSRSRLTPRTDEVVYEQYF	TGTGCCAGCAGTCGTAGCCGCCTCACCCCCCGGACAGACGAAGTGGTCTACGAGCAGTACTTC
TRBD1	TRBV6-4	few	TRBJ2-1	CASSAGGQGHNEQFF	TGTGCCAGCAGTGCTGGAGGACAGGGCCACAATGAGCAGTTCTTC
-	TRBV4-2	few	TRBJ1-4	CASSQDTGPTNEKLFF	TGTGCCAGCAGCCAAGATACAGGACCTACTAATGAAAAACTGTTTTTT
-	TRBV6-2/TRBV6-3	-	TRBJ1-1	CASSPDTEAFF	TGTGCCAGCAGCCCGGACACTGAAGCTTTCTTT
-	TRBV19	-	TRBJ1-1	CASSIVGGSNTEAFF	TGTGCCAGTAGTATTGTCGGAGGATCAAACACTGAAGCTTTCTTT
TRBD2	TRBV5-6	-	TRBJ2-7	CASSFLAGFEQYF	TGTGCCAGCAGCTTCCTAGCGGGCTTCGAGCAGTACTTC
TRBD2	TRBV29-1	many	TRBJ2-4	CSVGLADTIQYF	TGCAGCGTAGGACTAGCGGATACAATTCAGTACTTC
-	TRBV29-1	few	TRBJ1-2	CSVEGGRQNNFYGYTF	TGCAGCGTTGAAGGAGGTAGACAGAATAACTTCTATGGCTACACCTTC
TRBD1	TRBV27	few	TRBJ2-1	CASSTGGVEQFF	TGTGCCAGCAGTACAGGGGGCGTTGAGCAGTTCTTC
TRBD1	TRBV7-2	-	TRBJ1-1	CASSLNRGGSTEAFF	TGTGCCAGCAGCTTAAACAGGGGGGGGAGCACTGAAGCTTTCTTT
-	TRBV6-1	-	TRBJ1-2	CASMGDRSWAYGYTF	TGTGCCAGCATGGGAGACAGGTCCTGGGCCTATGGCTACACCTTC
-	TRBV29-1	few	TRBJ1-1	CSVPGGDNTEAFF	TGCAGCGTCCCCGGAGGGGATAACACTGAAGCTTTCTTT
-	TRBV30	many	TRBJ1-1	CAWGVGTEAFF	TGTGCCTGGGGGGTGGGCACTGAAGCTTTCTTT
-	TRBV12-3/TRBV12-4	many	TRBJ2-1	CASSLDPQQFF	TGTGCCAGCAGTTTGGATCCTCAGCAGTTCTTC
TRBD2	TRBV5-8	-	TRBJ2-7	CASSLSGGILYEQYF	TGTGCCAGCAGCTTAAGCGGGGGAATTCTCTACGAGCAGTACTTC
-	TRBV27	many	TRBJ2-5	CASGPGGETQYF	TGTGCCAGCGGGCCGGGTGGGGAGACCCAGTACTTC
TRBD2	TRBV6-2/TRBV6-3	few	TRBJ2-1	CASIGGTRSYNEQFF	TGTGCCAGCATCGGGGGGACCCGCTCCTACAATGAGCAGTTCTTC
-	TRBV3-1	few	TRBJ2-7	CASSQGTSDEQYF	TGTGCCAGCAGCCAGGGGACCTCGGACGAGCAGTACTTC
TRBD1	TRBV6-2/TRBV6-3	many	TRBJ1-5	CASRWSRDRDQPQHF	TGTGCCAGCAGGTGGTCCCGGGACAGGGATCAGCCCCAGCATTTT
TRBD2	TRBV3-1	few	TRBJ2-2	CASSYLPGTSGKTGELFF	TGTGCCAGCAGCTACTTACCCGGGACTAGCGGGAAAACCGGGGAGCTGTTTTTT